This section outlines one T cell receptor beta chain sequence together with its context. Its antigen remains unidentified. TCRdb's table, derived via immunoSEQ multiplex PCR, lists solely in-frame clones and lacks some. The table lists roughly 42,000 clones, 79% of them singletons, with 20% to 25% in the top ten. Patients in the study, people with chemo-refractory metastatic non-small-cell lung cancer, received focal radiation plus ipilimumab CTLA-4 blockade. The data originate from a study of radiotherapy plus CTLA-4 blockade in lung cancer. Study information: Of the patients, roughly 17% showed objective responses and around 34% attained disease control.

Germline V gene lookup returns CDR1 SNHLY and CDR2 FYNNEI. The CDR3 extends over 16 amino acids. Germline trimming cut 7 bases from V and 4 bases from J; bases unmatched to any gene: 12. General study findings and limits: Among blood TCR repertoires after radiotherapy plus ipilimumab, tumor-derived clones expanded. Early blood T cell clone dynamics reportedly forecast response best, with interferon-beta.

The chain couples TRBV2 to TRBJ2-3; TRBD1 agrees at 9 bases. Sequencing used peripheral blood, obtained from a patient treated with radiotherapy plus ipilimumab. This sequence originates from a human donor with non-small cell lung cancer that progressed on radiotherapy plus ipilimumab. The CDR3 nucleotides are TGTGCCAGCACCCCAAGACCCGGACAGGGGCCAGATACGCAGTATTTT. It specifies CASTPRPGQGPDTQYF. Using reference TRBV2 and TRBJ2-3 for the parts outside the CDR3, the full variable domain is EPEVTQTPSHQVTQMGQEVILRCVPISNHLYFYWYRQILGQKVEFLVSFYNNEISEKSEIFDDQFSVERPDGSNFTLKIRSTKLEDSAMYFCASTPRPGQGPDTQYFGPGTRLTVL.